This T cell receptor (beta chain) was sequenced for a study of blood T cells in healthy people across ages. The ends lost 1 base at V and 11 bases at J; junction bases unmatched: 7. The CDR3 totals 12 residues. Germline values: CDR1 SQVTM, CDR2 ANQGSEA. A second PCR, run for roughly 7 to 12 cycles, used a sample-barcoded 5' primer plus a J-beta primer mix. TCRdb reprocessed the 5' RACE reads with MiXCR, giving one entry per CDR3 protein. The table shows roughly 1.4 million distinct CDR3 sequences, with around 59% occurring only once. Points from the study as a whole: Higher diversity, along with more naive CD4+ cells, distinguished long-lived donors from aged donors.

To note about this clonotype: The antigen remains unidentified.

This rearrangement joins TRBV29-1 to TRBJ2-5, with 7 bases lining up with TRBD2. This TCR was recovered from a man between 18 and 35 years old in good health. The sequencing input was blood. CDR3 region: CSVEGAGTNQYF. CDR3 coding DNA: TGCAGCGTTGAAGGCGCAGGGACTAATCAGTACTTC.